The entry below describes one TCR beta chain. This entry comes from a study of blood T cell repertoires in COVID-19. About the study: The United States, Italy and Spain supplied acute and convalescent COVID-19 samples.

This CDR3 spans 13 amino acids. Trimming shortened V by 5 bases and J by 4 bases, and 11 bases separated the two germline ends. Sequencing used immunoSEQ multiplex PCR; TCRdb keeps in-frame clones, though not all of them. The data hold over 130,000 clones, with around four fifths observed a single time. Sequenced sample: peripheral blood. This chain links TRBV12-3 or TRBV12-4 with TRBJ1-2; perhaps TRBD1 as D (6 bases). The receptor was isolated from a man aged 65 to 79 with acute or convalescent COVID-19. CDR3 bases: TGTGCCAGCAGTAGGGCAGGGGCCTATGGCTACACCTTC. Its translation is CASSRAGAYGYTF.